Listed below are T cell receptor beta chains from one sample, sequenced in a study of blood T cell repertoires in COVID-19. Clones were read by immunoSEQ multiplex PCR, and TCRdb kept only the in-frame ones, dropping some. The sample holds about 270,000 clones, under 90% seen once. The specimen sequenced was peripheral blood. The receptor source for this set is a woman aged 55-70 years with active or convalescent COVID-19. The conserved cysteine and the conserved F or W are not part of the CDR3 here. Rows may omit the clone size; those that give it use once, few, many or a size class.

v_call: TRBV6-4
clone_size: -
j_call: TRBJ2-3
cdr3_aa: ASSVGGSYTDTQY

v_call: TRBV5-4
clone_size: many
j_call: TRBJ2-3
cdr3_aa: ASSLRNTGGSDTQY

v_call: TRBV4-3
clone_size: -
j_call: TRBJ1-2
cdr3_aa: ASSQDQAGWDGYT

v_call: TRBV30
clone_size: -
j_call: TRBJ1-5
cdr3_aa: AWSTDSQYQPQH

v_call: TRBV10-2
clone_size: -
j_call: TRBJ1-2
cdr3_aa: ASSESTGTHGYT

v_call: TRBV2
clone_size: -
j_call: TRBJ2-3
cdr3_aa: ASSDPLAGEVWGTDTQY

v_call: TRBV5-6
clone_size: few
j_call: TRBJ2-2
cdr3_aa: ASSFWGPDTGELF

v_call: TRBV18
clone_size: once
j_call: TRBJ2-1
cdr3_aa: ASSPPWSQGGNEQF

v_call: TRBV14
clone_size: -
j_call: TRBJ1-1
cdr3_aa: ASSRRTGENTEAF

v_call: TRBV7-3
clone_size: -
j_call: TRBJ2-3
cdr3_aa: ASSQRQGPDTQY

v_call: TRBV5-1
clone_size: few
j_call: TRBJ2-7
cdr3_aa: ASGLGQGGEEQY

v_call: TRBV12-3/TRBV12-4
clone_size: -
j_call: TRBJ2-7
cdr3_aa: ASSRDRAYEQY

v_call: TRBV2
clone_size: -
j_call: TRBJ1-5
cdr3_aa: ASSRGARQPQH

v_call: TRBV5-4
clone_size: -
j_call: TRBJ1-1
cdr3_aa: ASSLEGLGQNTEAF

v_call: TRBV6-5
clone_size: -
j_call: TRBJ1-1
cdr3_aa: ASKGQGKNTEAF

v_call: TRBV11-2
clone_size: few
j_call: TRBJ1-5
cdr3_aa: ASSQDRGNQPQH

v_call: TRBV10-3
clone_size: -
j_call: TRBJ1-5
cdr3_aa: AISPVGGYSNQPQH

v_call: TRBV29-1
clone_size: -
j_call: TRBJ1-4
cdr3_aa: SVGQVNEKLF

v_call: TRBV5-4
clone_size: -
j_call: TRBJ1-2
cdr3_aa: ASRPWTGELYGYT

v_call: TRBV27
clone_size: -
j_call: TRBJ2-5
cdr3_aa: ASRSGRGSTSETQY

v_call: TRBV5-6
clone_size: -
j_call: TRBJ2-1
cdr3_aa: ASTGQGDGEQF

v_call: TRBV5-1
clone_size: -
j_call: TRBJ2-2
cdr3_aa: ASSLTGHLNTGELF

v_call: TRBV4-2
clone_size: -
j_call: TRBJ2-3
cdr3_aa: ASSQSGQGEQY

v_call: TRBV3-1/TRBV3-2
clone_size: -
j_call: TRBJ2-5
cdr3_aa: ASSQEGQGNQETQY

v_call: TRBV5-4
clone_size: -
j_call: TRBJ2-7
cdr3_aa: ASGYNRGQYEQY

v_call: TRBV5-4
clone_size: -
j_call: TRBJ1-1
cdr3_aa: ASSAGSISGGVKGTEAF

v_call: TRBV10-3
clone_size: -
j_call: TRBJ2-2
cdr3_aa: AISESTGRGDTGELF

v_call: TRBV28
clone_size: -
j_call: TRBJ2-7
cdr3_aa: ASSSGTGGHYEQY

v_call: TRBV11-2
clone_size: -
j_call: TRBJ1-2
cdr3_aa: ASSLQGTYGYT

v_call: TRBV10-3
clone_size: -
j_call: TRBJ1-2
cdr3_aa: AISDGRRSYGYT

v_call: TRBV29-1
clone_size: -
j_call: TRBJ2-7
cdr3_aa: SVRAGGDRAYEQY

v_call: TRBV15
clone_size: -
j_call: TRBJ1-5
cdr3_aa: ATSREGPYSNQPQH

v_call: TRBV4-1
clone_size: -
j_call: TRBJ1-1
cdr3_aa: ASSQDLRGATEAF

v_call: TRBV5-5
clone_size: once
j_call: TRBJ1-1
cdr3_aa: ASSFDLTGGWTEAF

v_call: TRBV5-6
clone_size: -
j_call: TRBJ1-3
cdr3_aa: ASSLAPTVGNTIY

v_call: TRBV7-9
clone_size: -
j_call: TRBJ1-1
cdr3_aa: ASSPRGQGTEAF

v_call: TRBV5-1
clone_size: -
j_call: TRBJ1-4
cdr3_aa: ASSVGTGGAEKLF

v_call: TRBV19
clone_size: once
j_call: TRBJ1-2
cdr3_aa: ASSDRGKYGYT

v_call: TRBV7-9
clone_size: -
j_call: TRBJ1-2
cdr3_aa: ASPELGGHGYT

v_call: TRBV29-1
clone_size: -
j_call: TRBJ1-2
cdr3_aa: SVDWRGYT

v_call: TRBV7-9
clone_size: -
j_call: TRBJ1-3
cdr3_aa: ASSADRGNTIY

v_call: TRBV19
clone_size: -
j_call: TRBJ1-2
cdr3_aa: ASSWGTGDYGYT

v_call: TRBV3-1/TRBV3-2
clone_size: -
j_call: TRBJ2-3
cdr3_aa: ASSRDYPSTDTQY

v_call: TRBV7-8
clone_size: -
j_call: TRBJ1-6
cdr3_aa: ASSLGAGSNSPLH

v_call: TRBV3-1/TRBV3-2
clone_size: few
j_call: TRBJ2-7
cdr3_aa: ASSQRSPPYEQY

v_call: TRBV23-1
clone_size: few
j_call: TRBJ2-7
cdr3_aa: ASSHYLKMRCWDRATNYEQY